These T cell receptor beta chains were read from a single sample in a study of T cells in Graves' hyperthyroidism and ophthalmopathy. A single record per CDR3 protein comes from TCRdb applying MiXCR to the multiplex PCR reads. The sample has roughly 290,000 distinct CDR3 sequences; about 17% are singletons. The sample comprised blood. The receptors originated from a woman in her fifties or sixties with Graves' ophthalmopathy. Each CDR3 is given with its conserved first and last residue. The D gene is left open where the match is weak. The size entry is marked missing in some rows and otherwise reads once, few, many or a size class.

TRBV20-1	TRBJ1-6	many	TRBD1	CSAPSDRDNSPLHF	TGCAGTGCCCCCTCGGACAGGGATAATTCACCCCTCCACTTT
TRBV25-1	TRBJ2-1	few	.	CASSELSLSYNEQFF	TGTGCCAGCAGTGAATTGTCTCTATCCTACAATGAGCAGTTCTTC
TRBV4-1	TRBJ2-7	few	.	CASSQGHTATSYEQYF	TGCGCCAGCAGCCAAGGCCACACAGCTACCTCCTACGAGCAGTACTTC
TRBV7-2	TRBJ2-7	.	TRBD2	CASSPSGLAGEQYF	TGTGCCAGCAGCCCCAGCGGACTAGCGGGCGAGCAGTACTTC
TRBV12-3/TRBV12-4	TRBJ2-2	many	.	CASSLNWVQYTGELFF	TGTGCCAGCAGTCTTAACTGGGTCCAATACACCGGGGAGCTGTTTTTT
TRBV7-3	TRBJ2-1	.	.	CASSLVGGSPYNEQFF	TGTGCCAGCAGCTTGGTAGGGGGGAGCCCCTACAATGAGCAGTTCTTC
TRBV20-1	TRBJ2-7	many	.	CSALHRDPKGSYEQYF	TGCAGTGCCCTTCACAGGGACCCAAAGGGGTCCTACGAGCAGTACTTC
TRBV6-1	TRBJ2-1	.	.	CASSFPDEQFF	TGTGCCAGCAGTTTTCCGGATGAGCAGTTCTTC
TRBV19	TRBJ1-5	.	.	CASRRTLNSNQPQHF	TGTGCCAGTCGTAGGACCCTTAACAGCAATCAGCCCCAGCATTTT
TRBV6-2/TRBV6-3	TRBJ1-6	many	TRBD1	CASTDGTGRGSPLHF	TGTGCCAGCACCGATGGGACAGGCCGGGGATCACCCCTCCACTTT
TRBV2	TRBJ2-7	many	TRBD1	CASSVPGGKSEQYF	TGTGCCAGCAGTGTGCCAGGGGGCAAGAGCGAGCAGTACTTC
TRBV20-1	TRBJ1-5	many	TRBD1	CSARAGGDQPQHF	TGCAGTGCTAGAGCAGGGGGCGATCAGCCCCAGCATTTT
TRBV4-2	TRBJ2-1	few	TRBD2	CASSQVNVLLAGADNEQFF	TGTGCCAGCAGCCAAGTGAACGTATTACTAGCGGGAGCCGACAATGAGCAGTTCTTC
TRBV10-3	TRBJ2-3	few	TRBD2	CAIRGLAGGPNTDTQYF	TGTGCCATCAGGGGACTAGCGGGGGGGCCGAACACAGATACGCAGTATTTT
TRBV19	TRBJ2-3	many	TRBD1	CASSTRGLGDTQYF	TGTGCCAGTAGTACCAGGGGGCTCGGAGATACGCAGTATTTT
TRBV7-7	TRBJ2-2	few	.	CASRKWDTGELFF	TGTGCCAGCAGGAAATGGGACACCGGGGAGCTGTTTTTT
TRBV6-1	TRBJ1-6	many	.	CASWPLRGSYNSPLHF	TGTGCCAGCTGGCCGTTAAGGGGCTCCTATAATTCACCCCTCCACTTT
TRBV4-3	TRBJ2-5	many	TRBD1	CASSQDWAGGTQYF	TGCGCCAGCAGCCAAGATTGGGCAGGGGGGACCCAGTACTTC
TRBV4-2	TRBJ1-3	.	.	CASSQSQGPHYYSGNTIYF	TGTGCCAGCAGCCAATCTCAGGGACCTCACTATTACTCTGGAAACACCATATATTTT
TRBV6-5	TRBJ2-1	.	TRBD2	CASSYSGNSYNEQFF	TGTGCCAGCAGTTACAGCGGGAACTCCTACAATGAGCAGTTCTTC
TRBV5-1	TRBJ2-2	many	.	CASTAGAGELFF	TGCGCCAGCACGGCAGGAGCCGGGGAGCTGTTTTTT
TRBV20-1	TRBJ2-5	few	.	CSALHNGEETQYF	TGCAGTGCTCTTCATAATGGGGAGGAGACCCAGTACTTC
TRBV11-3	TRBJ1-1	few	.	CASSLDSTTGAFF	TGTGCCAGCAGCTTAGACTCCACCACGGGAGCTTTCTTT
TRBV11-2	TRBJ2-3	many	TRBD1	CASGTGQGHTDTQYF	TGTGCCAGCGGTACGGGACAGGGCCACACAGATACGCAGTATTTT
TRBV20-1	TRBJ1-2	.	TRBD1	CSAYVHRGKAYLGGYTF	TGCAGTGCATACGTCCACAGGGGGAAGGCCTACCTCGGTGGCTACACCTTC
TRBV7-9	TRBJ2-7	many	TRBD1	CASSFRDRAYEQYF	TGTGCCAGCAGCTTCCGGGACAGGGCCTACGAGCAGTACTTC
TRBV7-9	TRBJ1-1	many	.	CASSRGEDQGAFF	TGTGCCAGCAGCCGAGGGGAGGACCAGGGGGCTTTCTTT
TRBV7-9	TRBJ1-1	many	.	CASSFLRGGLSEAFF	TGTGCCAGCAGCTTCTTACGGGGGGGTCTCTCTGAAGCTTTCTTT
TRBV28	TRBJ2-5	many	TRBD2	CASSFLGGRETQYF	TGTGCCAGCAGTTTTTTAGGCGGGAGAGAGACCCAGTACTTC
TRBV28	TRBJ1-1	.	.	CASSTWGVNTEAFF	TGTGCCAGCAGTACGTGGGGGGTAAACACTGAAGCTTTCTTT
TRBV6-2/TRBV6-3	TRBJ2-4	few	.	CASSRDRAAKNIQYF	TGTGCCAGCAGCCGCGACAGAGCCGCCAAAAACATTCAGTACTTC
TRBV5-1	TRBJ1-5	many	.	CASSLGERNQPQHF	TGCGCCAGCAGCTTAGGGGAGCGCAATCAGCCCCAGCATTTT
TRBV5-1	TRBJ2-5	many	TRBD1	CASSIGTVQETQYF	TGCGCCAGCAGCATAGGGACAGTACAAGAGACCCAGTACTTC
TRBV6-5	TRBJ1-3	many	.	CASSYRDTIAGNTIYF	TGTGCCAGCAGTTACCGGGACACCATAGCTGGAAACACCATATATTTT
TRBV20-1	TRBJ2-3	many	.	CSARGHLGTDTQYF	TGCAGTGCTAGAGGACACCTGGGCACAGATACGCAGTATTTT
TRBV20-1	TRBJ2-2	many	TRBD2	CSASPYGTSGYNTGELFF	TGCAGTGCTAGCCCCTACGGGACTAGCGGATACAACACCGGGGAGCTGTTTTTT
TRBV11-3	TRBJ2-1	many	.	CASSPGVAQGWDPDWRVPYNEQFF	TGTGCCAGCAGCCCGGGAGTGGCACAGGGGTGGGACCCCGATTGGCGGGTCCCCTACAATGAGCAGTTCTTC
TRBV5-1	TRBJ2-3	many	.	CASSLGHNTDTQYF	TGCGCCAGCAGCTTGGGACATAACACAGATACGCAGTATTTT
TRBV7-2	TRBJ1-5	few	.	CASSFRGRGQPQHF	TGTGCCAGCAGCTTTCGGGGGAGGGGTCAGCCCCAGCATTTT
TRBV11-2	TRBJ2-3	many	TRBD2	CASSPGLAGKDTQYF	TGTGCCAGCAGCCCGGGACTAGCGGGAAAGGATACGCAGTATTTT
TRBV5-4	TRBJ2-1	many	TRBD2	CASRPETSGGAGEQFF	TGTGCCAGCAGGCCCGAGACTAGCGGGGGGGCTGGTGAGCAGTTCTTC
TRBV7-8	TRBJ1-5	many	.	CASSLVGDPPRADSNQPQHF	TGTGCCAGCAGCTTAGTGGGGGATCCACCGAGGGCGGATAGCAATCAGCCCCAGCATTTT